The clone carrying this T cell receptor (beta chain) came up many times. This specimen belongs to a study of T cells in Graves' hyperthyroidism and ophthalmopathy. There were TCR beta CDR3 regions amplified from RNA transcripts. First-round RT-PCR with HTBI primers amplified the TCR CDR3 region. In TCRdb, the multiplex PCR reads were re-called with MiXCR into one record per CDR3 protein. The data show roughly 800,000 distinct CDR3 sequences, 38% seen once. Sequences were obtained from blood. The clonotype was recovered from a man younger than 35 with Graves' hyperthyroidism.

The CDR3 DNA sequence: TGTGCCAGTAGTATTGGGGTTCAGCCCCAGCATTTT. Translation gives CASSIGVQPQHF. The chain links TRBV19 to TRBJ1-5, with no clear D. Deletions cut 3 bases from V and 6 bases from J, with 6 bases between. Germline V gene lookup returns CDR1 LNHDA and CDR2 SQIVND (reference sequence). This CDR3 has 12 amino acids.